These 2 T cell receptor beta chains were all obtained from the same sample, sequenced in a study of early T cells in non-severe SARS-CoV-2 infection. TCRdb called the 5' RACE reads again in MiXCR, with one record for every CDR3 protein. Of about 110,000 distinct CDR3 sequences in the sample, around an eighth were seen once. Sequenced material: whole blood, taken at baseline. The receptors were gathered from an adult who was a healthcare worker with PCR-confirmed SARS-CoV-2 infection or an uninfected control (not recorded which).

This clonotype turned up a few times. This chain joins TRBV5-1 and TRBJ2-6, with D unresolved. Trimming shortened V by 6 bases and J by 3 bases, and 7 bases separated the two germline ends. The CDR3 spans 13 residues. Looked up from germline, CDR1 is SGHRS and CDR2 is YFSETQ. Here the CDR3 reads CASTRSGANVLTF. The DNA of the CDR3 is TGCGCCAGCACGCGGAGTGGGGCCAACGTCCTGACTTTC.

The table lists this clonotype with a few counts. The chain joins TRBV7-3 to TRBJ1-1; no clear D gene. Germline V gives CDR1 SGHTA, CDR2 FQGTGA. The V gene lost 5 bases and the J gene lost 5 bases, with 12 bases spanning the gap. CDR3 length: 13 amino acids. DNA of the CDR3: TGTGCCAGCAGCGCCTCCCGGGCGACTGAAGCTTTCTTT. This codes for CASSASRATEAFF.